These 28 T cell receptor beta chains were all obtained from the same sample, sequenced in a study of radiation and T cells in renal cell carcinoma. The treatment is: treatment-naive control, cytoreductive nephrectomy. Clones were read by immunoSEQ multiplex PCR, and TCRdb kept only the in-frame ones, dropping some. The sample records roughly 10,000 clones, 58% being singletons. Material: tumor tissue, obtained from a patient whose treatment was nephrectomy without radiotherapy. The source is a man aged 35 to 55 with renal cell carcinoma.

The V call is TRBV7-9, the J call TRBJ1-2; no clear D. This CDR3 comprises 14 residues. Germline V lookup: CDR1 SEHNR, CDR2 FQNEAQ (reference sequence). Trimming cost V 2 bases and J 4 bases, with 11 bases left between them. The CDR3 coding sequence is TGTGCCAGCAGCTTATTAGGACCGCCCTATGGCTACACCTTC. Its protein is CASSLLGPPYGYTF. The complete variable domain, with remaining parts taken from reference TRBV7-9 and TRBJ1-2, reads DTGVSQNPRHKITKRGQNVTFRCDPISEHNRLYWYRQTLGQGPEFLTYFQNEAQLEKSRLLSDRFSAERPKGSFSTLEIQRTEQGDSAMYLCASSLLGPPYGYTFGSGTRLTVV.

The chain links TRBV4-2 to TRBJ2-5, with D hard to call. The CDR3 consists of 14 residues. The V gene lost 0 bases and the J gene lost 5 bases, with 10 bases spanning the gap. Looked up from germline, CDR1 is LGHNA and CDR2 is YNFKEQ. The CDR3 sequence: CASSQEADLETQYF. Here the CDR3 DNA reads TGTGCCAGCAGCCAAGAGGCGGACCTGGAGACCCAGTACTTC.

This clone was found a few times. The chain has TRBV28 and TRBJ2-4; D is ambiguous. This CDR3 spans 14 amino acids. V gave up 5 bases and J gave up 6 bases, with 14 bases separating them. Germline V gene data show CDR1 as MDHEN and CDR2 as SYDVKM. The CDR3 sequence is CASSPPRLGNIQYF. CDR3 nucleotides: TGTGCCAGCAGTCCGCCACGACTGGGAAACATTCAGTACTTC.

V gene TRBV7-2 combines with J gene TRBJ2-5; 11 nucleotides agree with TRBD2. The germline CDR1 and CDR2 sequences are SGHTA and FQGNSA. The CDR3 runs 18 residues. J lost 4 bases, V lost 5 bases, and 15 bases had no gene match. The CDR3 DNA is TGTGCCAGCAGCCCGGGGGGGTGGGGGCTAGCGGGAGGAGAGACCCAGTACTTC. Encoded protein: CASSPGGWGLAGGETQYF.

The rearrangement links TRBV7-2 to TRBJ2-7, with D perhaps TRBD1 (6 bases). The germline V gene has CDR1 SGHTA and CDR2 FQGNSA. CDR3 length: 15 amino acids. V lost 2 bases, J lost 1 base, and 12 bases lay in between. CDR3 nucleotide sequence: TGTGCCAGCAGCTTAAATCAGGGGTCTTCCTACGAGCAGTACTTC. This codes for CASSLNQGSSYEQYF.

This clone rates as medium-sized. Other DNA variants within this sample encode the same CDR3. The chain carries TRBV6-5 and TRBJ2-1; D unresolved. This CDR3 region has 12 residues. Trimming took off 5 bases at V and 7 bases at J, with 9 bases between the two ends. CDR1 and CDR2 from the germline V gene are MNHEY and SVGAGI. CDR3 residues: CASSLPGNEQFF. The CDR3 DNA is TGTGCCAGCAGTCTCCCCGGGAATGAGCAGTTCTTC.

The chain has TRBV15 and TRBJ2-5, with no clear D. The CDR3 is 14 amino acids. Trimming shortened V by 5 bases and J by 5 bases, and 15 bases separated the two germline ends. Germline V lookup: CDR1 LNHNV, CDR2 YYDKDF (reference sequence). The CDR3 reads CATSSREHGETQYF. The CDR3 nucleotides are TGTGCCACCAGCTCCCGAGAGCACGGGGAGACCCAGTACTTC.

The chain uses TRBV25-1 and TRBJ2-6, with D perhaps TRBD2 (5 bases). CDR1 and CDR2 (germline): MGHDK, SYGVNS. V lost 8 bases to trimming and J lost 0 bases, with 14 bases between them. The length of the CDR3 is 16 residues. The chain's CDR3 is CASGPGSNSGANVLTF. CDR3 nucleotides: TGTGCCAGCGGGCCGGGATCCAACTCTGGGGCCAACGTCCTGACTTTC.

V and J are TRBV13 and TRBJ1-1; D is unclear. Trimming took 5 bases from V and 4 from J, leaving 14 bases between them. The CDR3 has 14 residues. From germline, CDR1 is PRHDT and CDR2 FYEKMQ (reference sequence). The CDR3 DNA follows: TGTGCCAGCAGCCAGAAGCTAGAAGTCACTGAAGCTTTCTTT. Translated, it gives CASSQKLEVTEAFF.

Details on this clone: This sample includes further DNA sequences coding for the same CDR3. The chain carries TRBV7-2 and TRBJ2-7; 7 bases align to TRBD1. Losses at the gene ends were 2 bases for V and 2 bases for J; bases not matched to a gene: 6. The germline CDR1 and CDR2 sequences are SGHTA and FQGNSA. CDR3 length: 15 amino acids. CDR3 sequence reads: CASSLSGTETYEQYF. CDR3 DNA: TGTGCCAGCAGCTTATCCGGGACAGAGACCTACGAGCAGTACTTC.

This chain links TRBV19 with TRBJ2-5; 7 bases match TRBD2. Trimming at V came to 3 bases and at J to 5 bases, leaving 9 bases not matched to a gene. In germline, CDR1 is LNHDA, CDR2 SQIVND (reference sequence). The CDR3 sequence is 15 residues long. The CDR3 bases are TGTGCCAGTAGTATTGGCGGGAGTGGTCTCGAGACCCAGTACTTC. It specifies CASSIGGSGLETQYF.

This clone is large by share. The chain couples TRBV5-5 to TRBJ1-2, with 9 bases matching TRBD1. Losses at the gene ends were 4 bases for V and 3 bases for J; bases not matched to a gene: 7. Per germline, CDR1 SGHKS and CDR2 YYEKEE (reference sequence). The CDR3 has 15 residues. CDR3 bases: TGTGCCAGCAGCCTACGGACAGGGGAGGACTATGGCTACACCTTC. Its translation: CASSLRTGEDYGYTF.

This clone is categorized as medium-sized. The chain links TRBV28 to TRBJ1-5; the match to TRBD1 covers 7 bases. There are 15 residues in the CDR3. The germline V gene has CDR1 MDHEN and CDR2 SYDVKM. The J segment lost 7 bases and the V segment lost 4 bases, leaving 10 bases of the junction unmatched. CDR3 coding DNA: TGTGCCAGCAGTTCGCGATCCAGGGGGGTACAGCCCCAGCATTTT. This sequence encodes CASSSRSRGVQPQHF.

The genes are TRBV27 and TRBJ2-1, with a possible D match to TRBD2 (6 bases). Germline CDR1 and CDR2: MNHEY and SMNVEV (reference sequence). CDR3 length: 15 amino acids. Trimming took off 3 bases at V and 2 bases at J, with 11 bases between the two ends. DNA of the CDR3: TGTGCCAGCAGTTTGCGGCGGGGCGCCTACAATGAGCAGTTCTTC. This codes for CASSLRRGAYNEQFF.

The chain links TRBV18 to TRBJ2-1, with a weak D call TRBD1 (6 bases). V dropped 3 bases and J dropped 8 bases, with 8 bases sitting between them. Germline CDR1 is KGHSH and CDR2 is LQKENI. The CDR3 has 12 residues. The CDR3 DNA follows: TGTGCCAGCTCACCCAGGGGAGATGAGCAGTTCTTC. Its protein is CASSPRGDEQFF.

This clone was picked up one time. The rearrangement joins TRBV5-6 to TRBJ1-4, with D possibly matching TRBD1 (5 bases). The length of the CDR3 is 15 residues. The germline V gene encodes CDR1 SGHDT and CDR2 YYEEEE. V shed 4 bases and J shed 11 bases, with 21 bases lying between them. In nucleotides, the CDR3 is TGTGCCAGCAGCAAGGATCCGGACATTGCGTCGAAACTGTTTTTT. It encodes CASSKDPDIASKLFF.

This chain links TRBV6-5 with TRBJ2-7; D perhaps matches TRBD1 (5 bases). Germline loops: CDR1 MNHEY, CDR2 SVGAGI. The CDR3 is made up of 15 amino acids. Trimming took off 0 bases at V and 2 bases at J, with 11 bases between the two ends. The CDR3: CASSYSGQGTYEQYF. The CDR3 DNA sequence: TGTGCCAGCAGTTACTCAGGCCAGGGAACCTACGAGCAGTACTTC.

This clone was seen a handful of times. The V gene is TRBV5-4, the J gene TRBJ1-2, with D maybe TRBD1 (6 bases). This CDR3 has 16 amino acids. V was pared by 1 base and J by 7 bases, with 20 bases between. From germline, CDR1 is SGHNT and CDR2 YYREEE (reference sequence). CDR3 coding DNA: TGTGCCAGCAGCTTGCAGGGGCCCCCCCGGGAGGGTGGCTACACCTTC. This translates into CASSLQGPPREGGYTF. Filled out from reference TRBV5-4 and TRBJ1-2, the complete variable domain reads ETGVTQSPTHLIKTRGQQVTLRCSSQSGHNTVSWYQQALGQGPQFIFQYYREEENGRGNFPPRFSGLQFPNYSSELNVNALELDDSALYLCASSLQGPPREGGYTFGSGTRLTVV.

By share of the sample, this clone is medium-sized (0.01 to 0.1%). V usage is TRBV7-9 and J usage is TRBJ2-7; 9 bases are a match to TRBD2. Trimming removed 5 bases from V and 0 bases from J; junction bases left unmatched: 5. The CDR3 spans 15 residues. The V gene's germline CDR1 is SEHNR and CDR2 FQNEAQ (reference sequence). CDR3 region: CASSRRLAASYEQYF. The CDR3, as DNA: TGTGCCAGCAGCCGCAGACTAGCGGCCTCCTACGAGCAGTACTTC.

This chain joins TRBV18 and TRBJ2-1; D gene ambiguous. CDR3 length equals 13 residues. Trimming took off 3 bases at V and 8 bases at J, with 11 bases between the two ends. The germline V gene has CDR1 KGHSH and CDR2 LQKENI. This CDR3 reads CASSPDYTDEQFF. The CDR3 bases are TGTGCCAGCTCACCTGATTATACTGATGAGCAGTTCTTC.

J is TRBJ1-2 and V is TRBV4-1, with 7 bases that match TRBD1. CDR3 length equals 17 residues. The J segment lost 2 bases and the V segment lost 3 bases, leaving 12 bases of the junction unmatched. Per the germline V gene, CDR1 is MGHRA and CDR2 is YSYEKL. The DNA of the CDR3 is TGCGCCAGCAGCCAGCGGACCGGGACAGAGCTAAACTATGGCTACACCTTC. Its translation: CASSQRTGTELNYGYTF.

This clone appeared a few times. The chain is built from TRBV28 and TRBJ1-1; D call uncertain. Germline loops: CDR1 MDHEN, CDR2 SYDVKM. V lost 2 bases and J 0 bases, leaving 10 bases between the germline ends. The CDR3 is made up of 15 amino acids. CDR3 sequence reads: CASSLPDGLNTEAFF. CDR3 DNA sequence: TGTGCCAGCAGTTTACCTGACGGGTTGAACACTGAAGCTTTCTTT.

This clone was counted a single time. This chain uses TRBV27 with TRBJ2-5; D gene ambiguous. The V gene's germline CDR1 is MNHEY and CDR2 SMNVEV (reference sequence). Trimming shortened V by 5 bases and J by 2 bases, and 12 bases separated the two germline ends. The CDR3 has 14 residues. The CDR3 sequence is CASSAWGYQETQYF. The CDR3 nucleotides are TGTGCCAGCAGTGCGTGGGGTTATCAAGAGACCCAGTACTTC.

The J gene is TRBJ1-1, the V gene TRBV18; D ambiguous. Trimming shortened V by 6 bases and J by 4 bases, and 12 bases separated the two germline ends. This CDR3 has 13 residues. Germline V gene data show CDR1 as KGHSH and CDR2 as LQKENI. The CDR3 region is CASSLDSSTEAFF. The DNA for the CDR3 is TGTGCCAGCTCCCTAGATTCGTCCACTGAAGCTTTCTTT.

This clone has a handful of counts. V usage is TRBV5-1 and J usage is TRBJ2-1; 7 nucleotides agree with TRBD2. Per germline, CDR1 SGHRS and CDR2 YFSETQ. The trim removed 4 bases at V and 8 bases at J, leaving 15 bases unmatched. CDR3 length: 16 residues. The CDR3, as DNA: TGCGCCAGCAGCCAAACGACTAGCAATTCCCTGGATGAGCAGTTCTTC. This gives the protein CASSQTTSNSLDEQFF.

The gene calls are TRBV19 and TRBJ1-2, with D maybe TRBD1 (5 bases). The CDR3 sequence is 14 residues long. Deletions cut 1 base from V and 7 bases from J, with 13 bases between. Germline V gene data show CDR1 as LNHDA and CDR2 as SQIVND (reference sequence). CDR3 DNA sequence: TGTGCCAGTAGTATAGGAGACAGCAGACCTGGCTACACCTTC. As protein: CASSIGDSRPGYTF.

The chain recombines TRBV2 with TRBJ1-2; 11 nucleotides align to TRBD1. This CDR3 comprises 14 residues. Germline CDR1 reads SNHLY; CDR2 reads FYNNEI. V dropped 6 bases and J dropped 8; count of bases not matched to a gene: 8. CDR3 coding DNA: TGTGCCAGCAGAGCCGGGACAGGGGGATGGGGCTACACCTTC. Translating it yields CASRAGTGGWGYTF.

This clone was seen a handful of times. V gene TRBV19 combines with J gene TRBJ2-3; 8 nucleotides align to TRBD2. The CDR3 totals 14 residues. Germline-derived CDR1 and CDR2 are LNHDA and SQIVND (reference sequence). V gave up 4 bases and J gave up 6 bases; unmatched junction bases: 6. The CDR3 coding sequence is TGTGCCAGTAGTACCGGGACTAGTGCTGATACGCAGTATTTT. Its translation is CASSTGTSADTQYF.